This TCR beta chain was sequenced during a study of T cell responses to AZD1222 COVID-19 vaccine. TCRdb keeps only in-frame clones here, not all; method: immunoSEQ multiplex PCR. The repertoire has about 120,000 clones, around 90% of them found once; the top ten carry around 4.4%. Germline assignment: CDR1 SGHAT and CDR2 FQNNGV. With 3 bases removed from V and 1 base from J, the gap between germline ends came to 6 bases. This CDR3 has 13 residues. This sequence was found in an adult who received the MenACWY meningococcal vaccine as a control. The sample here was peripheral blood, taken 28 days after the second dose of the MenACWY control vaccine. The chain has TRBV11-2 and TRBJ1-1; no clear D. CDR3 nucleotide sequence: TGTGCCAGCAGCTTCATCAGGAACACTGAAGCTTTCTTT. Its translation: CASSFIRNTEAFF.